A single T cell receptor (beta chain) is shown here with its context. This CDR3 comprises 17 residues. In germline, CDR1 is LNHDA, CDR2 SQIVND (reference sequence). V lost 4 bases and J lost 5; bases outside the gene matches: 8. Measured with immunoSEQ multiplex PCR; TCRdb has only the in-frame clones, and not every one. The data contain millions of clones, around 95% of them singletons. The sample comes from a study of shared clonotypes between healthy human individuals. The receptor was isolated from a young man in good health. The sequenced sample was naive CD4+ T cells sorted from blood. The subset was: CD45RA+ positively selected. The genes are TRBV19 and TRBJ2-7, with 16 bases lining up with TRBD2. CDR3 DNA: TGTGCCAGTAGTACACCGGGACTAGCGGGAGGGCCCCACGAGCAGTACTTC. As protein: CASSTPGLAGGPHEQYF.